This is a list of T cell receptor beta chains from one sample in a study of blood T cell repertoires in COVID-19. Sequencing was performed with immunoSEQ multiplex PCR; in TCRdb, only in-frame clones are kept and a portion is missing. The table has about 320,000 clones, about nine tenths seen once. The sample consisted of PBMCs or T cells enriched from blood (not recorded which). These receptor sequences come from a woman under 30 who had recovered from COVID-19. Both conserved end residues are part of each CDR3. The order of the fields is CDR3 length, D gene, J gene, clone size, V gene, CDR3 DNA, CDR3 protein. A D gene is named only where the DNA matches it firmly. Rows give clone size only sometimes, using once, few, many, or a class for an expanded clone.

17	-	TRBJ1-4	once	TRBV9	TGTGCCAGCAGCGTAGGTTCGCGAGCCGGAAGGGGTGAAAAACTGTTTTTT	CASSVGSRAGRGEKLFF
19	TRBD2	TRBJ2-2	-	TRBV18	TGTGCCAGCTCAACACCGGGACTAGCGGGAGGGCCGCCCACCGGGGAGCTGTTTTTT	CASSTPGLAGGPPTGELFF
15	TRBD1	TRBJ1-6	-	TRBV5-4	TGTGCCAGCAGCTTGGCTTTAGGGGACAGAGGACCCCTCCACTTT	CASSLALGDRGPLHF
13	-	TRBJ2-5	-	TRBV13	TGTGCCAGCAGCTCCTCTTCAGAAGAGACCCAGTACTTC	CASSSSSEETQYF
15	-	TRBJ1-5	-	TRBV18	TGTGCCAGCTCACCGGCGGGGTTCAATTATCAGCCCCAGCATTTT	CASSPAGFNYQPQHF
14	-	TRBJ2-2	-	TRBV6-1	TGTGCCAGCAGTGAATGGAGAAACACCGGGGAGCTGTTTTTT	CASSEWRNTGELFF
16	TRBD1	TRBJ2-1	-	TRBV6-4	TGTGCCAGCAGTGACGCAGGGGGCGCCCCCTACAATGAGCAGTTCTTC	CASSDAGGAPYNEQFF
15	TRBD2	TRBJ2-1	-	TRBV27	TGTGCCAGCAGTGACTTAGCGGGACTCGTAAATGAGCAGTTCTTC	CASSDLAGLVNEQFF
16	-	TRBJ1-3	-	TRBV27	TGTGCCAGCAGTTTAAGTTTGGGCCTCTCTGGAAACACCATATATTTT	CASSLSLGLSGNTIYF
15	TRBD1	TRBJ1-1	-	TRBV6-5	TGTGCCAGCACCCAACAGACAGGGCCAAACACTGAAGCTTTCTTT	CASTQQTGPNTEAFF
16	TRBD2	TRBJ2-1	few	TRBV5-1	TGCGCCAGCAGCGTCAAGTCCAGCGGGGGGGCCAATGAGCAGTTCTTC	CASSVKSSGGANEQFF